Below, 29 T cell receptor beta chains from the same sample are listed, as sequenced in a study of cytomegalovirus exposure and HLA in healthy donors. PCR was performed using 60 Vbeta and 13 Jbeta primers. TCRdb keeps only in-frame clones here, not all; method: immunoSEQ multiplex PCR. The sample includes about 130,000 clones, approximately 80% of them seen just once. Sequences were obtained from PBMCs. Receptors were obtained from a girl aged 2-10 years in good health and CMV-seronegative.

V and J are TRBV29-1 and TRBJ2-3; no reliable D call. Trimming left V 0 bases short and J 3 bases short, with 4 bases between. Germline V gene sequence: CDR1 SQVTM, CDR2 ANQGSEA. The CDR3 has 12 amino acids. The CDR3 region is CSVEDTTDTQYF. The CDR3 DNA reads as TGCAGCGTTGAAGACACAACAGATACGCAGTATTTT.

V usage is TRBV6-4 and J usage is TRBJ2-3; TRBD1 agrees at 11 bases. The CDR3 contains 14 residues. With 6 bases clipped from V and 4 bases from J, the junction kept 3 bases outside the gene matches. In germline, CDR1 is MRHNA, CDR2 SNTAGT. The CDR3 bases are TGTGCCAGCAGGGGACAGGGGGAGGCAGATACGCAGTATTTT. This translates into CASRGQGEADTQYF.

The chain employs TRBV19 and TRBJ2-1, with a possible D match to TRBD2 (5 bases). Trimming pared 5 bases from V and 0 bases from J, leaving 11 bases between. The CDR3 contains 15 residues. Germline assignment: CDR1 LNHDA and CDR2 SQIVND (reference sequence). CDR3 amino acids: CASSQERSSYNEQFF. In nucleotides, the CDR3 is TGTGCCAGTAGTCAGGAGCGGAGCTCCTACAATGAGCAGTTCTTC.

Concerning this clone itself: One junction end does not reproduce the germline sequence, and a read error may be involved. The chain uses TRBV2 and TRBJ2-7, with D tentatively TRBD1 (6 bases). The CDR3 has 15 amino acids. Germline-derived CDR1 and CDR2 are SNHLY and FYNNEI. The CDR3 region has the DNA TGTGCCAGCGGTGAGGCAGGGGCGAGTCTTTACGAGCAGTACTTC. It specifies CASGEAGASLYEQYF.

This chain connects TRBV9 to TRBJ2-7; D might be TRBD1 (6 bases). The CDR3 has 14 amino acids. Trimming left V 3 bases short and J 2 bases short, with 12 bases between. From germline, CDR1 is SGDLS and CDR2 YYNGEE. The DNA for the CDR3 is TGTGCCAGCAGCGGAGAGACAGGACCCTACGAGCAGTACTTC. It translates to CASSGETGPYEQYF.

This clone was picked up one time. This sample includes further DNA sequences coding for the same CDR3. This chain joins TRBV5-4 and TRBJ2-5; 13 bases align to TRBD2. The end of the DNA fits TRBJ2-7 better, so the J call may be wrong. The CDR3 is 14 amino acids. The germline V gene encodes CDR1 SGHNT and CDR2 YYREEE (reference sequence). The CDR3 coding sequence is TGTGCCAGCAGCCCGGGACTAGCGGGGTACGAGCAGTACTTC. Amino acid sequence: CASSPGLAGYEQYF.

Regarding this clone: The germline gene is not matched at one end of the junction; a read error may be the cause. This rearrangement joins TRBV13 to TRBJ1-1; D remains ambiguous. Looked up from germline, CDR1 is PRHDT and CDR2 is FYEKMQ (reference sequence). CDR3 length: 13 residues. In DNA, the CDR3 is TGTGCCAGCAGCTTAGAGGAGAACACTGAAGCCTTCTTT. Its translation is CASSLEENTEAFF. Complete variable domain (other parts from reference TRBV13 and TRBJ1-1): AAGVIQSPRHLIKEKRETATLKCYPIPRHDTVYWYQQGPGQDPQFLISFYEKMQSDKGSIPDRFSAQQFSDYHSELNMSSLELGDSALYFCASSLEENTEAFFGQGTRLTVV.

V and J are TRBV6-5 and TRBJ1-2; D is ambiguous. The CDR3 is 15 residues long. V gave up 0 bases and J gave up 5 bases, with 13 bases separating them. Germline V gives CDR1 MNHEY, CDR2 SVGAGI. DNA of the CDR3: TGTGCCAGCAGTTACTCAAGACTCCGGAGGTATGGCTACACCTTC. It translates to CASSYSRLRRYGYTF.

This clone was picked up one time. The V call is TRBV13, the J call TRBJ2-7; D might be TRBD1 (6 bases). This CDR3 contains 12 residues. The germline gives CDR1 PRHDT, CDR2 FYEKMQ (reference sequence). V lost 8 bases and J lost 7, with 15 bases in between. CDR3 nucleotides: TGTGCCAGCCGAGGGGGTTGGGGTGAGCAGTACTTC. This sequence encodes CASRGGWGEQYF.

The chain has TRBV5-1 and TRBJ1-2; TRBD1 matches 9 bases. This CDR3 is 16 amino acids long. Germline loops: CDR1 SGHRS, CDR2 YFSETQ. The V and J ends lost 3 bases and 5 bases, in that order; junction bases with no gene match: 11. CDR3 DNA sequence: TGCGCCAGCAGCTCAATCCCGGGACAGGGAGAGTATGGCTACACCTTC. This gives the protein CASSSIPGQGEYGYTF.

The CDR3 protein is CASSLWTSGSGEQFF. DNA of the CDR3: TGTGCCAGCAGTTTATGGACTAGCGGGAGCGGGGAGCAGTTCTTC. The J gene is TRBJ2-1, the V gene TRBV28, with TRBD2 matching 12 bases. The CDR3 is 15 residues long. Germline CDR1 is MDHEN and CDR2 is SYDVKM. Trimming at V came to 0 bases and at J to 10 bases, leaving 4 bases not matched to a gene.

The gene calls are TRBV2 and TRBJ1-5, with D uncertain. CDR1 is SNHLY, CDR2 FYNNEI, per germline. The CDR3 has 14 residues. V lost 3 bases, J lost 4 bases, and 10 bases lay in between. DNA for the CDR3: TGTGCCAGCAGTGAGTCTCGGACTAATCAGCCCCAGCATTTT. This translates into CASSESRTNQPQHF. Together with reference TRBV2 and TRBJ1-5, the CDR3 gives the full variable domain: EPEVTQTPSHQVTQMGQEVILRCVPISNHLYFYWYRQILGQKVEFLVSFYNNEISEKSEIFDDQFSVERPDGSNFTLKIRSTKLEDSAMYFCASSESRTNQPQHFGDGTRLSIL.

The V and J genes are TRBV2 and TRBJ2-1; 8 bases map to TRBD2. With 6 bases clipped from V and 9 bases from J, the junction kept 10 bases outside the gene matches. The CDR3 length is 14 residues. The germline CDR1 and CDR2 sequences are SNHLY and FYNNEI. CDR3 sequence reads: CASRGAGDLGEQFF. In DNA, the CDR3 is TGTGCCAGCAGGGGAGCGGGAGATCTGGGTGAGCAGTTCTTC.

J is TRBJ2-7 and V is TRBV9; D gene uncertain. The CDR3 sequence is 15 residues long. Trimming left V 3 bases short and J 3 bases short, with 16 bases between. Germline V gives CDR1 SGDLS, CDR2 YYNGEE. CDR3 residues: CASSAEIGSGYEQYF. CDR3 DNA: TGTGCCAGCAGCGCGGAAATAGGTTCGGGCTACGAGCAGTACTTC.

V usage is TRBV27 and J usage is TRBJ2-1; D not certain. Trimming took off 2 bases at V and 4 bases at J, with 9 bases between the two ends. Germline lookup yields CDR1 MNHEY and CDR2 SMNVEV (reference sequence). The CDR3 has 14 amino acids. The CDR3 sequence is CASSLGPEYNEQFF. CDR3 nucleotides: TGTGCCAGCAGTTTAGGTCCTGAGTACAATGAGCAGTTCTTC.

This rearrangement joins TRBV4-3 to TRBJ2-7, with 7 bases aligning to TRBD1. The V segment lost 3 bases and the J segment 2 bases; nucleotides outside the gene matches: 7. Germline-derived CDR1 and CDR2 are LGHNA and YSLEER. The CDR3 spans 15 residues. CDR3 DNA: TGCGCCAGCAGCCAGCCGGGACAGACACCCTACGAGCAGTACTTC. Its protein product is CASSQPGQTPYEQYF.

The CDR3 region has the DNA TGTGCCAGCAGTGGGGGGACTAGCGGGATTAAAGAGACCCAGTACTTC. Translating it yields CASSGGTSGIKETQYF. The V and J genes are TRBV6-6 and TRBJ2-5; 13 positions match TRBD2. Germline V gives CDR1 MNHNY, CDR2 SVGAGI (reference sequence). The V and J ends lost 5 bases and 3 bases, in that order; junction bases with no gene match: 6. The length of the CDR3 is 16 residues.

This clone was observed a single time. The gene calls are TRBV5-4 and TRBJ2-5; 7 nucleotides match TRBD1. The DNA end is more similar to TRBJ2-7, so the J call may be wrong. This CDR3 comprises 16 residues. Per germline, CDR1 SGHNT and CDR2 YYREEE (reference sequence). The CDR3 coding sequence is TGTGCCAGCAGCTTGGGGGGACAGCGTAGCTCCTACGAGCAGTACTTC. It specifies CASSLGGQRSSYEQYF.

The CDR3 reads CASSPGGASTEAFF. CDR3 sequence (DNA): TGTGCCAGCAGCCCAGGGGGCGCGAGCACTGAAGCTTTCTTT. The J gene is TRBJ1-1, the V gene TRBV7-9; TRBD1 matches 8 bases. The length of the CDR3 is 14 residues. V was pared by 5 bases and J by 4 bases, with 6 bases of the junction left unmatched. Germline CDR1 SEHNR, CDR2 FQNEAQ (reference sequence).

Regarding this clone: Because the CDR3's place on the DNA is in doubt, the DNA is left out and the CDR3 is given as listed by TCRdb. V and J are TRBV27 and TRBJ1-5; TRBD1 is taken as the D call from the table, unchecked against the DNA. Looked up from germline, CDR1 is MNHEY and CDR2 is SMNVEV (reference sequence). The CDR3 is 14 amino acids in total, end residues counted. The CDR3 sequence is CASSTSTGAQPQHF.

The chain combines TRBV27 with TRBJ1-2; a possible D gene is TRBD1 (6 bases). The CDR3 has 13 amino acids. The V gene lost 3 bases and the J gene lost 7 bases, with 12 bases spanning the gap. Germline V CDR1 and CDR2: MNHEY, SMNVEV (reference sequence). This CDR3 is CASSFTGFVGYTF. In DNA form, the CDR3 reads TGTGCCAGCAGTTTTACAGGGTTTGTTGGCTACACCTTC.

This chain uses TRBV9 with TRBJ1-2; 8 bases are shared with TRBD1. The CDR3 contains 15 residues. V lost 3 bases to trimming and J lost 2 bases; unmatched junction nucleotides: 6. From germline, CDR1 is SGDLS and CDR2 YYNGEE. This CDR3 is CASSAAGGLNYGYTF. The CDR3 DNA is TGTGCCAGCAGCGCCGCAGGGGGCTTGAACTATGGCTACACCTTC.

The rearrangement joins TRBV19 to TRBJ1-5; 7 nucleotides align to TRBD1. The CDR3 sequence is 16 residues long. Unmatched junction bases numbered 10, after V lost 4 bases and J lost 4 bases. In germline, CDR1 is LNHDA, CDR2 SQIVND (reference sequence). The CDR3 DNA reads TGTGCCAGTAGTACCGACGGGACAGCGAAAAATCAGCCCCAGCATTTT. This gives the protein CASSTDGTAKNQPQHF.

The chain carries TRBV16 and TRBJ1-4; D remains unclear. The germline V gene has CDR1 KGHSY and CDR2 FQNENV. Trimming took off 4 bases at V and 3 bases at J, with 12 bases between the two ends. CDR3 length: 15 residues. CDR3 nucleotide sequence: TGTGCCAGCAGCCCAGGCACCCGGTCTAATGAAAAACTGTTTTTT. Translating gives CASSPGTRSNEKLFF.

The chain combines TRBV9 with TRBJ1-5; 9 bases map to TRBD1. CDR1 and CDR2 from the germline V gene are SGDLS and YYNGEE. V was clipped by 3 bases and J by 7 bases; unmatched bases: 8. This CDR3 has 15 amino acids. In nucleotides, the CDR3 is TGTGCCAGCAGCGGACCGGGACAGGGTAACCAGCCCCAGCATTTT. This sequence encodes CASSGPGQGNQPQHF.

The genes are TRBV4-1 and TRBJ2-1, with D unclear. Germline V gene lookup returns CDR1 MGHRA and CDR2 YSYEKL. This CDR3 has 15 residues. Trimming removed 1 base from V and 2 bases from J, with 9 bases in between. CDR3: CASSQGPVTYNEQFF. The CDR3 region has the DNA TGCGCCAGCAGCCAAGGTCCGGTAACCTACAATGAGCAGTTCTTC.

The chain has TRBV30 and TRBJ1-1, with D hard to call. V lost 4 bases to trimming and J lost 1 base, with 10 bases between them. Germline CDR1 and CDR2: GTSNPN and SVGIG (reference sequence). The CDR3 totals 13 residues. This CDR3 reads CAWITSPNTEAFF. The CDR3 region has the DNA TGTGCCTGGATCACCAGTCCGAACACTGAAGCTTTCTTT.

The CDR3 bases are TGTGCCATCAGTAGGGAGGACAATCAGCCCCAGCATTTT. Translation: CAISREDNQPQHF. The chain links TRBV10-3 to TRBJ1-5; D not certain. From germline, CDR1 is ENHRY and CDR2 SYGVKD. This CDR3 comprises 13 residues. The germline V and J ends were trimmed by 5 bases and 3 bases, with 8 bases remaining between them.

The CDR3: CASSVGTSGSTEQFF. The CDR3 DNA sequence: TGTGCCAGCAGCGTAGGAACTAGCGGGAGTACTGAGCAGTTCTTC. This rearrangement joins TRBV9 to TRBJ2-1; 11 nucleotides align to TRBD2. Trimming cost V 0 bases and J 9 bases; bases outside gene matches: 5. Germline values: CDR1 SGDLS, CDR2 YYNGEE. The CDR3 contains 15 residues.